This T cell receptor beta chain was sequenced for a study of long-term antiretroviral therapy in people with HIV. The CDR3 loop spans 15 amino acids. Trimming cost V 2 bases and J 1 base; bases outside gene matches: 2. Germline assignment: CDR1 SGHRS and CDR2 YFSETQ. No donor had fewer than one pre-ART PBMC sample or fewer than two post-ART PBMC samples. Each HIV participant was treated in the United States. immunoSEQ v3.0 was run at survey level. Sequencing had a target that covered about 35,000-55,000 T-cell genomes per sample. Sequencing used immunoSEQ multiplex PCR; TCRdb keeps in-frame clones, though not all of them. The sample includes under 25,000 clones, approximately 86% seen only once; the top ten take approximately 4.6%.

This specimen consisted of unsorted PBMCs, obtained 1.3 years after starting antiretroviral therapy. This TCR was recovered from a man aged 55 to 70 with HIV. V is TRBV5-1 and J is TRBJ2-3, with 9 nucleotides matching TRBD1. As DNA, the CDR3 is TGCGCCAGCAGCTTCTGGGACAGGGGCACAGATACGCAGTATTTT. Translation gives CASSFWDRGTDTQYF.